The rows below give T cell receptor beta chains drawn from one sample of a study of blood T cell repertoires in COVID-19. Produced via immunoSEQ multiplex PCR; TCRdb's table is partial and in-frame only. The table has approximately 85,000 clones, roughly 92% seen once. Sequenced input: peripheral blood. Source of these receptors: a woman aged 60-75 years with active COVID-19. CDR3s include the opening cysteine and the closing phenylalanine or tryptophan. D genes are given only for firm matches. Size is stated for part of the rows, as once, few or many counts, or as a class when the clone is expanded.

CDR3 DNA	CDR3 protein	D gene	J gene	clone size	V gene
TGTGCCAGCAGCCGGGACAGGGGATTCACAGATACGCAGTATTTT	CASSRDRGFTDTQYF	TRBD1	TRBJ2-3	NA	TRBV3-1/TRBV3-2
TGTGCCAGTAGGGGGGGGACTTTTCACTCTGGAAACACCATATATTTT	CASRGGTFHSGNTIYF	NA	TRBJ1-3	NA	TRBV19
TGTGCCAGCAGCGTCCGACTTGACTCCTACGAGCAGTACTTC	CASSVRLDSYEQYF	NA	TRBJ2-7	once	TRBV6-5
TGTGCCAGCAGTCCCGGACTCCTCCGGGAGACCCAGTACTTC	CASSPGLLRETQYF	NA	TRBJ2-5	once	TRBV28
TGTGCCAGCAGCCAAGGCGGGACAGGGCCCCGAAACACCATATATTTT	CASSQGGTGPRNTIYF	TRBD1	TRBJ1-3	NA	TRBV3-1/TRBV3-2
TGTGCCACCAGTGACCGTATCAACACTGAAGCTTTCTTT	CATSDRINTEAFF	NA	TRBJ1-1	few	TRBV24-1
TGCGCCAGCAGCCTTTCCCGGGACTTTGGGGCCAAAAACATTCAGTACTTC	CASSLSRDFGAKNIQYF	NA	TRBJ2-4	NA	TRBV4-3
TGTGCCAGCAGTTTAATAGGCGGGGGGGCAGTAGAAAGGCTTGATGAGCAGTTCTTC	CASSLIGGGAVERLDEQFF	TRBD2	TRBJ2-1	NA	TRBV27
TGTGCCAGCAGTTCGACAGCTTACGAGCAGTACTTC	CASSSTAYEQYF	NA	TRBJ2-7	NA	TRBV28
TGCAGTGCTAGAGTGAGTAATGAGCAGTTCTTC	CSARVSNEQFF	NA	TRBJ2-1	NA	TRBV20-1
TGCGCCAGCAGCTTCGGACTAGCGGGATTCTCCGGGGAGCTGTTTTTT	CASSFGLAGFSGELFF	TRBD2	TRBJ2-2	NA	TRBV5-1
TGCGCCAGCAGCTTGACAGGGTCCCTCTACGAGCAGTACTTC	CASSLTGSLYEQYF	NA	TRBJ2-7	once	TRBV5-1
TGTGCCAGCAGTTCAACAGGGTCGAGGAACTATGGCTACACCTTC	CASSSTGSRNYGYTF	NA	TRBJ1-2	NA	TRBV6-6
TGCGCCAGCAGCTTGCGACTGAGCACTGAAGCTTTCTTT	CASSLRLSTEAFF	NA	TRBJ1-1	few	TRBV5-1
TGCAGCGGTTACAGGGTTGGTGAAGAAAAACTGTTTTTT	CSGYRVGEEKLFF	NA	TRBJ1-4	once	TRBV29-1
TGTGCCAGCAGCTTAACCTCAGGGCTAACGGGCGAGCAGTACTTC	CASSLTSGLTGEQYF	NA	TRBJ2-7	NA	TRBV7-3
TGTGCCAGCAGTAGAGTAGCGGGGCCCGGAGAGACCCAGTACTTC	CASSRVAGPGETQYF	TRBD2	TRBJ2-5	NA	TRBV27
TGTGCCAGCAGCCATAGGGGGGGGGAACAGCCCCAGCATTTT	CASSHRGGEQPQHF	NA	TRBJ1-5	NA	TRBV3-1/TRBV3-2